This T cell receptor (beta chain) was captured by sequencing in a study of blood T cells in healthy people across ages. Study-level findings and limits: Per million T cells, the diversity of TCR beta decreased roughly linearly as age advanced.

Each donor was a healthy Caucasian individual from Russia, aged about 6 to 95. About this clonotype: The target antigen is unknown.

Combining a sample-barcoded 5' primer with a J-beta primer mix, a second PCR ran for about 7 to 11 cycles. Every cDNA molecule carried a tag from a template-switch adaptor bearing 12 random nucleotides. Any given sample supplied a minimum of 3 million CDR3-containing paired-end reads. TCRdb redid the calling of the 5' RACE reads with MiXCR, one entry per CDR3 protein. The profile shows fewer than 750,000 distinct CDR3 sequences, around 50% of them singletons. The sequencing sample was made of blood. The TCR was taken from an older man in good health.

The CDR3 sequence: CSAPRANYGYTF. The CDR3, as DNA: TGCAGTGCCCCCAGAGCTAACTATGGCTACACCTTC. The genes are TRBV20-1 and TRBJ1-2, with no clear D. This CDR3 is 12 amino acids long. The germline V and J ends were trimmed by 6 bases and 0 bases, with 8 bases remaining between them. The germline CDR1 and CDR2 sequences are DFQATT and SNEGSKA (reference sequence).